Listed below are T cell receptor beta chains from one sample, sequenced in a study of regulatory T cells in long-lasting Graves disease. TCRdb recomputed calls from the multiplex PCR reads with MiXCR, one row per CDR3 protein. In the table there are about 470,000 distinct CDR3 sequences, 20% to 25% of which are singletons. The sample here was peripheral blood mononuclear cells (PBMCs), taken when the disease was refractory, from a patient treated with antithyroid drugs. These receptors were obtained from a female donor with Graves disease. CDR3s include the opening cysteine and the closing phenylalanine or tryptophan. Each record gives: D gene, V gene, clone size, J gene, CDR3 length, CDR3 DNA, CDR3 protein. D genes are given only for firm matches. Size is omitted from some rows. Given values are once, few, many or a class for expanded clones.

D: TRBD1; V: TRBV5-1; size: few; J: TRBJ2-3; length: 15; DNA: TGCGCCAGCAGCCATCAGGGGGCGAGCACAGATACGCAGTATTTT; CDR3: CASSHQGASTDTQYF
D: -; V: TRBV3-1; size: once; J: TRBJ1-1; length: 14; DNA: TGTGCCAGCAGCCAACTATACGACAACACTGAAGCTTTCTTT; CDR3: CASSQLYDNTEAFF
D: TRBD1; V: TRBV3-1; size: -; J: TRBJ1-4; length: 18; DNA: TGTGCCAGCAGCCTAAGCCCGACAGGGAACGGCATTAATGAAAAACTGTTTTTT; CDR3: CASSLSPTGNGINEKLFF
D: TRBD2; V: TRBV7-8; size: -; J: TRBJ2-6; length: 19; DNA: TGTGCCAGCAGCAAGACTAGTTGGGGGGGAAACTCTGGGGCCAACGTCCTGACTTTC; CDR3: CASSKTSWGGNSGANVLTF
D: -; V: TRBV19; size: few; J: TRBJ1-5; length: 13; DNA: TGTGCCAGTAGCGCGGACGGGGATCAGCCCCAGCATTTT; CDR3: CASSADGDQPQHF
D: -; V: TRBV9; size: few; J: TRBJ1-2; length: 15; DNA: TGTGCCAGCAGCGCAAGCCTGGGGGCGAACTATGGCTACACCTTC; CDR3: CASSASLGANYGYTF
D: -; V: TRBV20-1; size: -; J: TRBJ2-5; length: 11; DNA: TGCAGTGCTAGAGCCCCAGAGACCCAGTACTTC; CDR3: CSARAPETQYF
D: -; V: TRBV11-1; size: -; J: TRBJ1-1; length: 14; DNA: TGTGCCAGCAGCCCCGTCTCGGGGGGGACTGAAGCTTTCTTT; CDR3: CASSPVSGGTEAFF
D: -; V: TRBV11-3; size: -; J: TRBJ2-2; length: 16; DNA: TGTGCCAGCAGCCCTCCCACCTGGGGCATGGACGGGGAGCTGTTTTTT; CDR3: CASSPPTWGMDGELFF
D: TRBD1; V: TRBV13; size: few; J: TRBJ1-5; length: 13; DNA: TGTGCCAACAGTAGGACAGGGGAGCAGCCCCAGCATTTT; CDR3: CANSRTGEQPQHF
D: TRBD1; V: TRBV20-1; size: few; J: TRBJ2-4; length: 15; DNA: TGCAGTGCTAGAGATTGGACAGGGGCCAAAAACATTCAGTACTTC; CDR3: CSARDWTGAKNIQYF
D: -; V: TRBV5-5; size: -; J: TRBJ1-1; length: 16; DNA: TGTGCCAGCAGCCGTCAGATGCCCGGGATGGACACTGAAGCTTTCTTT; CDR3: CASSRQMPGMDTEAFF
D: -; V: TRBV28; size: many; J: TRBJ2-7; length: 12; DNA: TGTGCCAGCAGCTCTTCGAGGTACGAGCAGTACTTC; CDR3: CASSSSRYEQYF
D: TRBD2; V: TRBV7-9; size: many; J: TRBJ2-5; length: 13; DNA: TGTGCCAGCAGCCCCCGGGGGGGAGAGACCCAGTACTTC; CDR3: CASSPRGGETQYF
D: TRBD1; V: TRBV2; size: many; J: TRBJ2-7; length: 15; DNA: TGTGCCAGCAGCGGACAGGGGACCCCAACCTACGAGCAGTACTTC; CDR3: CASSGQGTPTYEQYF
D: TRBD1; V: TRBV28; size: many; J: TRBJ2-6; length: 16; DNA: TGTGCCAGCAGACAGGGGGCGAAGCGTGGGGCCAACGTCCTGACTTTC; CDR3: CASRQGAKRGANVLTF
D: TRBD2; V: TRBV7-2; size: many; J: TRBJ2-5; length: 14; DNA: TGTGCCAGCAGCTGGATCGGCGGGGGAGAGACCCAGTACTTC; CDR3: CASSWIGGGETQYF
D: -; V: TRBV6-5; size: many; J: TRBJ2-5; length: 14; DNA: TGTGCCAGCAGTTACTTTTTTTCAGTGGAGACCCAGTACTTC; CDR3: CASSYFFSVETQYF
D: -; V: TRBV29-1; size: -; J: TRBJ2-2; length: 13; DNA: TGCAGCGTCTGGACAGAGAACACCGGGGAGCTGTTTTTT; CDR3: CSVWTENTGELFF
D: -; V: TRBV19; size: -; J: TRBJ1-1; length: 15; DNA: TGTGCCAGTAGTATAGTGCCCCGCGGGAACACTGAAGCTTTCTTT; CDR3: CASSIVPRGNTEAFF
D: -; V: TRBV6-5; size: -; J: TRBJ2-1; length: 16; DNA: TGTGCCAGCAGTTACTCAAGTGGACTAACCTACAATGAGCAGTTCTTC; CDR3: CASSYSSGLTYNEQFF
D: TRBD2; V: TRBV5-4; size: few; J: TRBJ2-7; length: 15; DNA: TGTGCCAGCAGCTTGGGGGGGGGTGGAGGGAGCGAGCAGTACTTC; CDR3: CASSLGGGGGSEQYF
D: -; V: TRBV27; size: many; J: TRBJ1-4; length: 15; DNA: TGTGCCAGCAGTAAACGGACAGTGGATGGTGAAAAACTGTTTTTT; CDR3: CASSKRTVDGEKLFF
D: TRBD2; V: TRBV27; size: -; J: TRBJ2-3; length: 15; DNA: TGTGCCAGCAGTTTTGAGGGAGGGCCCACAGATACGCAGTATTTT; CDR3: CASSFEGGPTDTQYF
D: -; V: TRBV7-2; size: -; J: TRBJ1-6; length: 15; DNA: TGTGCCAGCAGCTTAGCGGGAGCTAATAATTCACCCCTCCACTTT; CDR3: CASSLAGANNSPLHF
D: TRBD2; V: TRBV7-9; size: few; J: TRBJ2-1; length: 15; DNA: TGTGCCAGCAGCTTAACTAGCGGGACGTACAATGAGCAGTTCTTC; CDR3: CASSLTSGTYNEQFF
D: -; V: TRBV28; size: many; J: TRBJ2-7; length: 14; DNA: TGTGCCAGCAAACAAAGGGGTGGCTCCTACGAGCAGTACTTC; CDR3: CASKQRGGSYEQYF
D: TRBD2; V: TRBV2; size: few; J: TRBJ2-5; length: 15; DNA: TGTGCCAGCAGCCCGACCCGTGGGGGGGGAGAGACCCAGTACTTC; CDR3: CASSPTRGGGETQYF
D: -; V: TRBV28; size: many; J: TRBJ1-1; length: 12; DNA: TGTGCCAGCACCAGGTGGGAGAGTGAAGCTTTCTTT; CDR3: CASTRWESEAFF
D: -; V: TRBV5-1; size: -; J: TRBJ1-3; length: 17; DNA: TGCGCCAGCAGCTTGGGGAATACAGGAGCCTCTGGAAACACCATATATTTT; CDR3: CASSLGNTGASGNTIYF
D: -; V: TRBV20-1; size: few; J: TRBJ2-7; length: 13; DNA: TGCAGTGTCTCGGCAGGTACGAACTACGAGCAGTACTTC; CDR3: CSVSAGTNYEQYF
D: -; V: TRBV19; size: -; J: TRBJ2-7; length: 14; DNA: TGTGCCAGTAGTATAGGACCAGGGGAGGACGAGCAGTACTTC; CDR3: CASSIGPGEDEQYF
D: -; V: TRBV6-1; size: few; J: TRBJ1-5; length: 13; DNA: TGTGCCAGCAGGGATATTAGCAATCAGCCCCAGCATTTT; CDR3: CASRDISNQPQHF
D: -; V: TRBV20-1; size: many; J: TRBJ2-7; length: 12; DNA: TGCAGTGCTAGCGTGGACAGCTACGAGCAGTACTTC; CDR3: CSASVDSYEQYF
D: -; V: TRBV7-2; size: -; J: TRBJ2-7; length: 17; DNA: TGTGCCAGCAGCTTAGTCGGGGGGCAGGCCGTCTCCTACGAGCAGTACTTC; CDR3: CASSLVGGQAVSYEQYF
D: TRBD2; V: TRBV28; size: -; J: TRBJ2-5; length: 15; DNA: TGTGCCAGCAGCATAGCGGGGGGACGTAAGGAGACCCAGTACTTC; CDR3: CASSIAGGRKETQYF
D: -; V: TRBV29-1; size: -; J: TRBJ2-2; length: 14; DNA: TGCAGCGTTTCTGGCAGGTTTGGCGCCGGGGAGCTGTTTTTT; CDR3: CSVSGRFGAGELFF
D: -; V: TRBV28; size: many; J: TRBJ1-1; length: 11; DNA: TGTGCCGCCGGAGGCCAGGGGCAAGCTTTCTTT; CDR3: CAAGGQGQAFF
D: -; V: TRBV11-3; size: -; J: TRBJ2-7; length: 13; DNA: TGTGCCAGCAGCTTAAGGAACCTATACGAGCAGTACTTC; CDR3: CASSLRNLYEQYF
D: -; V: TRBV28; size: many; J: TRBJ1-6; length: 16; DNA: TGTGCCAGCAGCTTAACGACCGGGACGGACAATTCACCCCTCCACTTT; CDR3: CASSLTTGTDNSPLHF
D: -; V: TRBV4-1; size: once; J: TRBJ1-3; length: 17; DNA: TGCGCCAGCAGCCAACCGACGACAGCGAGGGGTGGAAACACCATATATTTT; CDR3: CASSQPTTARGGNTIYF
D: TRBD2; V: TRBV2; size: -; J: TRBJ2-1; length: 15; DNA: TGTGCCAGCAGCATAGCGGGAGGCTCCTACAATGAGCAGTTCTTC; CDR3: CASSIAGGSYNEQFF
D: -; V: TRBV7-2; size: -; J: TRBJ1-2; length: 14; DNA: TGTGCCAGCAGCTTAAGCGACGGATTCTATGGCTACACCTTC; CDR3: CASSLSDGFYGYTF
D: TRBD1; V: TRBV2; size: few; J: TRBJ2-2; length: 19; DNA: TGTGCCAGCAGTGAAGCTCAGGAACTGGACAGGTTGGACACCGGGGAGCTGTTTTTT; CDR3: CASSEAQELDRLDTGELFF
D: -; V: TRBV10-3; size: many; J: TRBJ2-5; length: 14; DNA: TGTGCCATCAGTGAGTCCGCCAGACAAGAGACCCAGTACTTC; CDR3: CAISESARQETQYF